One sample yielded the 15 T cell receptor beta chains listed below, sequenced in a study of blood T cell repertoires in COVID-19. Using immunoSEQ multiplex PCR, the repertoire was profiled, and TCRdb retains in-frame clones only, with some absent. Here the sample spans about 230,000 clones, around 80% being singletons. The sample consisted of PBMCs or T cells enriched from blood (not recorded which). These receptors were taken from a man in his 60s who had recovered from COVID-19.

The CDR3 DNA is TGTGCCAGCAGTTTACAGGGGGAGGGCGGGGAGCTGTTTTTT. Its protein is CASSLQGEGGELFF. This chain connects TRBV6-5 to TRBJ2-2; D is possibly TRBD1 (8 bases). This CDR3 region has 14 residues. CDR1 is MNHEY, CDR2 SVGAGI, per germline. V lost 4 bases, J lost 7 bases, and 13 bases lay in between.

The chain combines TRBV15 with TRBJ1-3, with 7 bases lining up with TRBD1. V lost 6 bases to trimming and J lost 3 bases; unmatched junction nucleotides: 11. Germline lookup yields CDR1 LNHNV and CDR2 YYDKDF (reference sequence). CDR3 length equals 16 residues. CDR3 DNA: TGTGCCACCAGACCCGACAGGGTTTCCTTTGGAAACACCATATATTTT. Residues: CATRPDRVSFGNTIYF.

This chain links TRBV3-1 (or the pseudogene TRBV3-2) with TRBJ1-3; weak D call: TRBD1 (5 bases). The CDR3 runs 15 residues. The germline V gene has CDR1 LGHDT and CDR2 YNNKEL (reference sequence). Trimming left V 3 bases short and J 3 bases short, with 12 bases between. CDR3 sequence reads: CASSHLAQGGNTIYF. In nucleotides, the CDR3 is TGTGCCAGCAGCCACCTGGCCCAGGGTGGAAACACCATATATTTT.

J is TRBJ2-7 and V is TRBV20-1, with a possible D match to TRBD2 (5 bases). The CDR3 is made up of 14 amino acids. In germline, CDR1 is DFQATT, CDR2 SNEGSKA (reference sequence). V was clipped by 3 bases and J by 6 bases, with 18 bases between them. The DNA of the CDR3 is TGCAGTGCTAGTACCCGCACGGGAAGGGCCGAGCAGTACTTC. The encoded protein is CSASTRTGRAEQYF.

The chain uses TRBV13 and TRBJ2-2; D may be TRBD2 (6 bases). Trimming shortened V by 7 bases and J by 1 base, and 10 bases separated the two germline ends. CDR3 length: 14 amino acids. Germline CDR1 PRHDT, CDR2 FYEKMQ (reference sequence). Here the CDR3 reads CASTGLKNTGELFF. For the CDR3, the DNA is TGTGCCAGCACAGGACTAAAGAACACCGGGGAGCTGTTTTTT.

The chain carries TRBV19 and TRBJ2-1; 9 bases are shared with TRBD2. The CDR3 length is 15 residues. Germline lookup yields CDR1 LNHDA and CDR2 SQIVND (reference sequence). V lost 5 bases to trimming and J lost 5 bases; unmatched junction nucleotides: 7. The DNA for the CDR3 is TGTGCCAGTAGTGTCAGCGGGGGGCTCCACAATGAGCAGTTCTTC. Protein product: CASSVSGGLHNEQFF.

Remarks on this clone: The germline gene is not matched at one end of the junction; a read error may be the cause. V and J are TRBV27 and TRBJ2-5; D might be TRBD2 (6 bases). Germline V gives CDR1 MNHEY, CDR2 SMNVEV (reference sequence). This CDR3 comprises 13 residues. The CDR3 coding sequence is TGTGCCAGCCGTTTTGGAGGGCAGGAGACCCAGTACTTC. Its protein is CASRFGGQETQYF.

In the case of this clone: Other DNA sequences of this sample code for an identical CDR3. The V and J genes are TRBV19 and TRBJ2-3; the D is unclear. V lost 1 base, J lost 1 base, and 6 bases lay in between. The germline V gene encodes CDR1 LNHDA and CDR2 SQIVND (reference sequence). This CDR3 is 14 amino acids long. The CDR3 DNA reads as TGTGCCAGTAGTATAGGAGCTGGCACAGATACGCAGTATTTT. Translation: CASSIGAGTDTQYF.

The gene calls are TRBV7-2 and TRBJ1-2; D call uncertain. Germline loops: CDR1 SGHTA, CDR2 FQGNSA. The CDR3 is 12 residues long. The V end lost 6 bases, the J end lost 7 bases, and 12 bases lay between the germline ends. CDR3: CASRRSSSGYTF. The CDR3 DNA reads TGTGCCAGCAGGCGCTCCTCTTCTGGCTACACCTTC.

The chain combines TRBV29-1 with TRBJ1-4; perhaps TRBD1 as D (6 bases). Trimming shortened V by 4 bases and J by 5 bases, and 14 bases separated the two germline ends. The CDR3 covers 14 residues. In germline, CDR1 is SQVTM, CDR2 ANQGSEA. The CDR3 DNA sequence: TGCAGCGTTGCGCCCGGGACACCAAATGAAAAACTGTTTTTT. Its translation: CSVAPGTPNEKLFF.

The chain is built from TRBV12-5 and TRBJ1-3; possible D gene TRBD1, 5 bases. Trimming removed 1 base at V and 1 base at J, with 11 bases between. The CDR3 sequence is 16 residues long. CDR1 is LGHNT and CDR2 is FRNRAP in the germline V gene. CDR3 region: CASGLDSGGSGNTIYF. The CDR3 nucleotides are TGTGCTAGTGGTTTGGACAGCGGGGGATCTGGAAACACCATATATTTT. The full variable domain, with the rest looked up from reference TRBV12-5 and TRBJ1-3, is DARVTQTPRHKVTEMGQEVTMRCQPILGHNTVFWYRQTMMQGLELLAYFRNRAPLDDSGMPKDRFSAEMPDATLATLKIQPSEPRDSAVYFCASGLDSGGSGNTIYFGEGSWLTVV.

The chain joins TRBV29-1 to TRBJ2-5, with D perhaps matching TRBD1 (6 bases). The CDR3 runs 13 residues. Germline CDR1 reads SQVTM; CDR2 reads ANQGSEA. Trimming took off 7 bases at V and 5 bases at J, with 17 bases between the two ends. Here the CDR3 DNA reads TGCAGCGCCAAAGACAGGTTGGCGGAGACCCAGTACTTC. Its translation is CSAKDRLAETQYF.

The V gene is TRBV6-5, the J gene TRBJ2-5; D is ambiguous. V was shortened by 4 bases and J by 1 base, with 10 bases between the two germline ends. CDR3 length equals 14 residues. The germline V gene encodes CDR1 MNHEY and CDR2 SVGAGI. The CDR3 is CASSSLTSQETQYF. In DNA, the CDR3 is TGTGCCAGCAGTTCTCTGACATCCCAAGAGACCCAGTACTTC.

The gene calls are TRBV9 and TRBJ2-7, with TRBD1 matching 12 bases. The V and J ends lost 0 bases and 1 base, in that order; junction bases with no gene match: 5. Per germline, CDR1 SGDLS and CDR2 YYNGEE. The CDR3 has 17 amino acids. The CDR3 loop reads CASSVAGTGGASYEQYF. The CDR3 nucleotides are TGTGCCAGCAGCGTAGCAGGGACAGGGGGCGCATCCTACGAGCAGTACTTC.

This clone was seen a few times. The genes are TRBV11-3 and TRBJ2-7; no clear D gene. Germline CDR1 reads SGHNT; CDR2 reads YENEEA. V lost 7 bases and J 0 bases, leaving 25 bases between the germline ends. This CDR3 has 18 residues. CDR3 sequence: CASIHPEKFRNTSYEQYF. CDR3 in DNA: TGTGCCAGCATCCACCCGGAGAAATTCAGAAATACCTCCTACGAGCAGTACTTC.